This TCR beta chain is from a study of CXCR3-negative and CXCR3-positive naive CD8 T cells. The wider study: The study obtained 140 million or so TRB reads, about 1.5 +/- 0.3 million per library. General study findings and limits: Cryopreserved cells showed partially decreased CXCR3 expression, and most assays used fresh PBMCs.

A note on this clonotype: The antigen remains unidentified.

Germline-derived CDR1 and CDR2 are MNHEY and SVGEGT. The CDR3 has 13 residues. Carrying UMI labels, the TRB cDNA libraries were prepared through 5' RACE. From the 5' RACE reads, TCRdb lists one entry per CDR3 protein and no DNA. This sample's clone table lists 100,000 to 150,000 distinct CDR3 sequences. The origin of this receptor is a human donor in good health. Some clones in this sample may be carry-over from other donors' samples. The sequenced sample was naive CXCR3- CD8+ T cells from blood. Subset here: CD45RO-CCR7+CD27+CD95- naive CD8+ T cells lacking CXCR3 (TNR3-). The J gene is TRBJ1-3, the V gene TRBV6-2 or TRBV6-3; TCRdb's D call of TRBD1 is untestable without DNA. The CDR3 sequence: CASFGGTWNTIYF.